The 20 T cell receptor beta chains listed next were all sequenced from one sample in a study of tumor-infiltrating lymphocytes in primary liver carcinoma. From unsorted bulk tissue weighing about 18-30 mg, DNA and RNA were co-extracted. TCR beta cDNA was prepared out of roughly 0.45 ug total RNA by means of a constant-region primer. Libraries of TCR beta came from three nested multiplex PCR rounds with slightly modified ARM-PCR. In the first two PCR rounds, TRBV1-TRBV30 forward primers were paired with a C-beta reverse primer, and each round lasted roughly 10 cycles. TCRdb independently ran MiXCR on the multiplex PCR reads; one entry per CDR3 protein. The table shows over 40,000 distinct CDR3 sequences, with around 77% occurring only once. The sample taken for sequencing was liver tumor tissue from sampling region 5. As to subset: tumor region T5, tumor centre. Receptors originate from a man aged 35 to 55 with primary liver carcinoma and hepatitis B virus infection.

Details on this clonotype: The conserved phenylalanine or tryptophan is not found at the CDR3 terminus, so this likely reflects a read error. This rearrangement joins TRBV5-4 to TRBJ2-3, with TRBD1 identical over 9 bases. Germline V CDR1 and CDR2: SGHNT, YYREEE (reference sequence). The CDR3 totals 15 residues. In DNA, the CDR3 is TGTGCCAGCAGCGCGACAGGGGGTGGCATAGATACACAGTATTAT. It yields the protein CASSATGGGIDTQYY.

This clonotype was observed many times. The chain combines TRBV15 with TRBJ1-2, with a weak D call TRBD1 (5 bases). CDR3 length: 13 residues. V was shortened by 7 bases and J by 4 bases, with 13 bases between the two germline ends. Germline CDR1 is LNHNV and CDR2 is YYDKDF (reference sequence). The CDR3 bases are TGTGCCACCACCAGGGACCGGAGCTATGGCTACACCTTC. Encoded protein: CATTRDRSYGYTF.

The chain has TRBV6-2 or TRBV6-3 and TRBJ1-1; a possible D gene is TRBD1 (6 bases). CDR1 MNHEY and CDR2 SVGEGT come from the germline V gene. The CDR3 extends over 16 amino acids. V dropped 0 bases and J dropped 5 bases, with 16 bases sitting between them. The CDR3: CASSYSLYRVATEAFF. In DNA, the CDR3 is TGTGCCAGCAGTTACTCACTTTACAGGGTGGCGACTGAAGCTTTCTTT.

This clonotype came up many times. A much larger clone differs by one base, so this may be a read error. The chain couples TRBV14 to TRBJ2-7; 12 bases are shared with TRBD2. The CDR3 is 15 amino acids. CDR1 and CDR2 from the germline V gene are SGHDN and FVKESK. The CDR3 region has the DNA TGTGCCAGCAGCCGTCGGACTAGCGGGGCCTACGGGCAGTACTTC. Its translation is CASSRRTSGAYGQYF.

By share, this clonotype ranks as medium-sized (0.01 to 0.1%). The chain carries TRBV11-2 and TRBJ2-3; no definite D call. Germline loops: CDR1 SGHAT, CDR2 FQNNGV. Trimming left V 1 base short and J 3 bases short, with 14 bases between. CDR3 size: 16 residues. The CDR3 loop is CASSLVVGRATDTQYF. CDR3 coding DNA: TGTGCCAGCAGCTTAGTAGTTGGACGGGCGACAGATACGCAGTATTTT. Based on the CDR3 plus reference TRBV11-2 and TRBJ2-3, the full variable domain is EAGVAQSPRYKIIEKRQSVAFWCNPISGHATLYWYQQILGQGPKLLIQFQNNGVVDDSQLPKDRFSAERLKGVDSTLKIQPAKLEDSAVYLCASSLVVGRATDTQYFGPGTRLTVL.

In regard to this clonotype: Mismatch with germline at one junction end may stem from a read error. V is TRBV10-3 and J is TRBJ1-1; D possibly corresponds to TRBD1 (6 bases). CDR1 and CDR2 from the germline V gene are ENHRY and SYGVKD. The CDR3 contains 14 residues. The CDR3 nucleotides are TGTGCCATCAGTGATATTCAGGGGAGTACTGAAACTTTCTTT. Its translation is CAISDIQGSTETFF.

This clonotype is termed medium-sized. The gene calls are TRBV6-1 and TRBJ2-7, with 11 bases that match TRBD2. After removal of 3 bases from V and 3 bases from J, the junction contained 4 bases not matched to a gene. In germline, CDR1 is MNHNS, CDR2 SASEGT. This CDR3 contains 15 residues. CDR3 protein: CASSEGTSGLYEQYF. The CDR3 nucleotides read TGTGCCAGCAGTGAGGGGACTAGCGGTCTCTACGAGCAGTACTTC.

In its sample, this clonotype was seen many times. The gene calls are TRBV28 and TRBJ2-1, with 11 positions matching TRBD2. Trimming cost V 6 bases and J 9 bases; bases outside gene matches: 4. Germline assignment: CDR1 MDHEN and CDR2 SYDVKM. The CDR3 extends over 13 amino acids. This chain's CDR3 is CASSLGTSGEQFF. The CDR3 nucleotides are TGTGCCAGCAGCCTCGGGACTAGCGGTGAGCAGTTCTTC. Variable domain in full (rest from reference TRBV28 and TRBJ2-1): DVKVTQSSRYLVKRTGEKVFLECVQDMDHENMFWYRQDPGLGLRLIYFSYDVKMKEKGDIPEGYSVSREKKERFSLILESASTNQTSMYLCASSLGTSGEQFFGPGTRLTVL.

In regard to this clonotype: Compared with germline, one end of the junction differs, possibly owing to a read error. J is TRBJ2-3 and V is TRBV29-1; D call uncertain. Per the germline V gene, CDR1 is SQVTM and CDR2 is ANQGSEA. The CDR3 is made up of 12 amino acids. The CDR3 nucleotides read TGCAGCGTGGGCGTAGGCATAGATATGCAGTATTTT. The encoded protein is CSVGVGIDMQYF.

A remark on this clonotype: The junction departs from germline at one end; a sequencing error may be responsible. The chain combines TRBV11-3 with TRBJ2-7; 7 nucleotides line up with TRBD2. This CDR3 spans 12 amino acids. Germline CDR1 SGHNT, CDR2 YENEEA. The CDR3 spells CAGSSPWGGQYF. Written as DNA, the CDR3 is TGTGCCGGCAGCTCCCCATGGGGGGGGCAGTACTTC.

With respect to this clonotype: A read error may account for a junction end that differs from germline. The gene calls are TRBV29-1 and TRBJ2-2, with TRBD1 identical over 9 bases. Germline lookup yields CDR1 SQVTM and CDR2 ANQGSEA. CDR3 length equals 12 residues. CDR3 region: CSGGQGSGKLFF. CDR3 sequence (DNA): TGCAGTGGTGGACAGGGGTCCGGGAAGCTATTTTTT.

Worth noting for this clonotype: The final CDR3 position lacks the conserved phenylalanine or tryptophan, pointing to a likely read error. The rearrangement links TRBV5-6 to TRBJ2-1, with D unclear. This CDR3 region has 13 residues. The V and J ends lost 6 bases and 5 bases respectively, with 12 bases between them. Per germline, CDR1 SGHDT and CDR2 YYEEEE. CDR3 loop: CASTRGPNNEQFS. As DNA, the CDR3 is TGTGCCAGCACCCGTGGGCCCAACAATGAGCAGTTCTCC.

Concerning this clonotype itself: A single base separates this from a much larger clone, so it may be a read error. The V and J genes are TRBV9 and TRBJ2-1; D uncertain. There are 12 residues in the CDR3. CDR1 is SGDLS and CDR2 is YYNGEE in the germline V gene. The CDR3 DNA reads TGTGCCAGCAACGTAGGTTACAATGAGCAGTTCTTC. It yields the protein CASNVGYNEQFF.

In regard to this clonotype: This may arise from a read error, as a much more abundant clone is one base away. The rearrangement uses TRBV10-3 and TRBJ2-1, with D tentatively TRBD1 or TRBD2 (5 bases each). CDR1 and CDR2 (germline): ENHRY, SYGVKD. CDR3 length: 15 amino acids. CDR3 amino acids: CAIRKNIGAYDEQFF. Here the CDR3 DNA reads TGTGCCATCAGGAAGAATATCGGGGCCTACGATGAGCAGTTCTTC.

As concerns this clonotype: Relative to the germline gene, one junction end is altered; a read error may explain this. The J gene is TRBJ1-2, the V gene TRBV5-6; D is undetermined. This CDR3 region has 12 residues. Looked up from germline, CDR1 is SGHDT and CDR2 is YYEEEE. CDR3 protein: CASNSGKSGYTF. The DNA for the CDR3 is TGCGCCAGCAACTCCGGGAAATCTGGCTACACCTTC.

As for this clonotype: At one end, the junction sequence differs from germline, possibly due to a read error. The chain couples TRBV7-7 to TRBJ2-4; D ambiguous. The CDR3 is 16 amino acids. Per the germline V gene, CDR1 is SSHAT and CDR2 is FNYEAQ (reference sequence). CDR3 amino acids: CASSLGTSEAKNIQCF. The CDR3 DNA reads TGTGCTAGCAGCTTAGGTACCAGCGAGGCCAAAAACATTCAGTGCTTC.

Note on this clonotype: This CDR3 is missing its conserved last phenylalanine or tryptophan, likely due to a read error. It is unclear where the CDR3 begins or ends on the DNA, so no DNA is shown, and the CDR3 is as TCRdb lists it. This chain joins TRBV11-1 and TRBJ2-2. Germline-derived CDR1 and CDR2 are SGHAT and FQDESV (reference sequence). 14 amino acids form the CDR3, both terminal residues included. CDR3 region: CANSLWANTRELLY.

At least ten counts were recorded for this clonotype. This chain connects TRBV24-1 to TRBJ1-1; possible D gene TRBD1, 6 bases. This CDR3 comprises 13 residues. V was trimmed by 4 bases and J by 11 bases, leaving 16 bases between them. Germline lookup yields CDR1 KGHDR and CDR2 SFDVKD. The CDR3 loop is CATSDPTGERAFF. The CDR3 DNA reads TGTGCCACCAGTGACCCGACAGGTGAAAGGGCTTTCTTT.

Of note for this clonotype: An end of the junction differs from the germline gene, which may be a read error. This chain links TRBV6-6 with TRBJ1-5; D gene uncertain. The germline gives CDR1 MNHNY, CDR2 SVGAGI (reference sequence). The CDR3 covers 14 residues. The CDR3 loop is CASSYGRGNQPQHF. The CDR3 bases are TGTGCCAGCAGTTACGGACGGGGTAATCAGCCCCAGCATTTC.

For this clonotype: Germline is not matched at one junction end, which may reflect a read error. This chain connects TRBV11-2 to TRBJ2-5; 9 nucleotides align to TRBD1. Germline CDR1 reads SGHAT; CDR2 reads FQNNGV. CDR3 length: 15 residues. In nucleotides, the CDR3 is TGTACCAGCAGCTCGGGACAGGGATCTCGAGAGACCCAGTACTTC. Residues: CTSSSGQGSRETQYF.